This TCR beta chain appears in the sequencing data of a study of control samples from healthy donors and cancer patients. Assay: immunoSEQ multiplex PCR; the TCRdb copy retains only in-frame clones and omits some. The table includes 150,000 to 200,000 clones, roughly 88% detected once. The CDR3 loop spans 14 amino acids. Germline CDR1 MDHEN, CDR2 SYDVKM. V lost 5 bases, J lost 9 bases, and 17 bases lay in between. This TCR derives from a young man in good health. The chain employs TRBV28 and TRBJ2-1; perhaps D is TRBD1 or TRBD2 (5 bases each). The material sequenced was blood. The CDR3 bases are TGTGCCAGCAGTGGACTTGGGGCAGTTCGTGAGCAGTTCTTC. It is translated as CASSGLGAVREQFF.